The rows below give T cell receptor beta chains drawn from one sample of a study of shared clonotypes between healthy human individuals. The repertoire was sequenced with immunoSEQ multiplex PCR; TCRdb's copy has only in-frame clones and lacks some. The sample has roughly 2.2 million clones; more than 80% are singletons. Specimen: naive CD4+ T cells from PBMCs. These receptors originate from a young man in good health. Some clones in this sample may be carry-over from other donors' samples. Each CDR3 is given with its conserved first and last residue. The D gene is left open where the match is weak.

V gene: TRBV25-1; D gene: -; CDR3 length: 15; J gene: TRBJ1-2; CDR3 DNA: TGTGCCAGCAGTGTTCTCCGGGACCCTCCATTAGGCTACACCTTC; CDR3 protein: CASSVLRDPPLGYTF
V gene: TRBV4-1; D gene: -; CDR3 length: 16; J gene: TRBJ2-1; CDR3 DNA: TGCGCCAGCAGCCAAGAATGGTCAGGGAGGTACAATGAGCAGTTCTTC; CDR3 protein: CASSQEWSGRYNEQFF
V gene: TRBV9; D gene: -; CDR3 length: 17; J gene: TRBJ2-2; CDR3 DNA: TGTGCCAGCAGCGTGATAGATCCGGGACGGGGACCCGGGGAGCTGTTTTTT; CDR3 protein: CASSVIDPGRGPGELFF
V gene: TRBV5-4; D gene: TRBD1; CDR3 length: 15; J gene: TRBJ1-3; CDR3 DNA: TGTGCCAGCAGCTTACAGGGGGCTCGTGGAAACACCATATATTTT; CDR3 protein: CASSLQGARGNTIYF
V gene: TRBV6-5; D gene: TRBD2; CDR3 length: 14; J gene: TRBJ2-2; CDR3 DNA: TGTGCCAGCGGGACTAGCGTGAACACCGGGGAGCTGTTTTTT; CDR3 protein: CASGTSVNTGELFF
V gene: TRBV11-2; D gene: -; CDR3 length: 17; J gene: TRBJ2-7; CDR3 DNA: TGTGCCAGCAGCTTAGGGTCCTGGTGGGACACTACCTACGAGCAGTACTTC; CDR3 protein: CASSLGSWWDTTYEQYF
V gene: TRBV5-1; D gene: TRBD1; CDR3 length: 15; J gene: TRBJ2-2; CDR3 DNA: TGCGCCAGCAGCGGACAGGGGGTCGGCACCGGGGAGCTGTTTTTT; CDR3 protein: CASSGQGVGTGELFF
V gene: TRBV2; D gene: -; CDR3 length: 15; J gene: TRBJ1-5; CDR3 DNA: TGTGCCAGCAGGGTTGGGGGTAAGATTAATCAGCCCCAGCATTTT; CDR3 protein: CASRVGGKINQPQHF
V gene: TRBV5-8; D gene: TRBD1; CDR3 length: 16; J gene: TRBJ1-3; CDR3 DNA: TGTGCCAGCAGTAGACAGGGGGCCCGCTCTGGAAACACCATATATTTT; CDR3 protein: CASSRQGARSGNTIYF
V gene: TRBV18; D gene: TRBD1; CDR3 length: 15; J gene: TRBJ2-5; CDR3 DNA: TGTGCCAGCTCACCCATGGGACAGGGGGACGAGACCCAGTACTTC; CDR3 protein: CASSPMGQGDETQYF